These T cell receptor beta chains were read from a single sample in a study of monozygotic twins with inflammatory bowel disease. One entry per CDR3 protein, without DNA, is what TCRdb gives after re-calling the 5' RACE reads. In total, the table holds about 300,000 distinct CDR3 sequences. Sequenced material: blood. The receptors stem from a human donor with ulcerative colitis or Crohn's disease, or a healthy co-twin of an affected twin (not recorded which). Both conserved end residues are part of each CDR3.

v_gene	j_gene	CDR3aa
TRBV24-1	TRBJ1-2	CATSEGPYGYTF
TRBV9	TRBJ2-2	CASSVGAVTGELFF
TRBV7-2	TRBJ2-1	CASSLVLGIYNEQFF
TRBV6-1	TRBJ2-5	CATQWGLQNQETQYF
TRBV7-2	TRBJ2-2	CASSLVALVHTGELFF
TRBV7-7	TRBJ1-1	CASSPNLNTEAFF
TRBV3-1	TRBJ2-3	CASSQRTSGTDTQYF
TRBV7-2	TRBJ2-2	CASSPPTNTGELFF
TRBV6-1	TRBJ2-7	CASSVNSPYEQYF
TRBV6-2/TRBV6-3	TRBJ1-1	CASRRPGTLNTEAFF
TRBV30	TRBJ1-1	CAWSRGDTEAFF
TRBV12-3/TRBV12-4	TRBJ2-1	CASRPLGDNEQFF
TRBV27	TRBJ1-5	CASSPLRGQVRNSNQPQHF
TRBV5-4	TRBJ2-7	CASSFSGASYEQYF
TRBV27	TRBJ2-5	CASSRQGSQETQYF
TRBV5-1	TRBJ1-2	CASSFDKTYGYTF
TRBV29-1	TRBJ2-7	CSVRTSGRKGEQYF
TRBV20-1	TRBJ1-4	CSAPRRDRDEKLFF
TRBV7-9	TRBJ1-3	CASSLDAGNTIYF
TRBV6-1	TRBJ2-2	CAIRGGQTGAAGELFF
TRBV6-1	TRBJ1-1	CASKWTGLNTEAFF
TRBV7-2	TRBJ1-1	CASTRHRGLVIYTEAFF
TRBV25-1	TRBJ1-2	CASTGTGVNYGYTF
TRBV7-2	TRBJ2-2	CASSTGTGFAGELFF
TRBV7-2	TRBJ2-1	CASSLEPAYNEQFF
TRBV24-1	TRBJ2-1	CATSESGAIRDEQFF
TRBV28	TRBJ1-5	CASRVDSISSQHF
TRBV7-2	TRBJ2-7	CASSPTPGLHREQYF
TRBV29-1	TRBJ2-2	CSVVAGKNTGELFF
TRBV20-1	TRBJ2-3	CSAPRWGTSTDTQYF
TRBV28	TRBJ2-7	CASEGTGGEQYF
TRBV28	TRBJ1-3	CASTLAGYRPNLSGNTIYF
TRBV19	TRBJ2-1	CASSIGGGRYGNEQFF
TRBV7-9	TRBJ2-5	CASSLNRESQYF
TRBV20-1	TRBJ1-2	CSAAGRGYGYTF
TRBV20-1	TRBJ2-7	CSARGGAYEQYF
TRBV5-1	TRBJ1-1	CASSPSRAPNTEAFF
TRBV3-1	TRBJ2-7	CASSRAGVVQYF
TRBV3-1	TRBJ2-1	CASSATSGRGYEQFF
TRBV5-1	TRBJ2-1	CASSLNAYNEQFF
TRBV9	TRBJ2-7	CASSVDGGVSYEQYF
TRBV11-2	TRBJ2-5	CASSLDRVGASGGRREAQYF
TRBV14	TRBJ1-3	CASSQNRGPPGNTIYF
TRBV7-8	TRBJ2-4	CASSFNWGPAENIQYF
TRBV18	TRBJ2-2	CASSPRGQPTGELFF
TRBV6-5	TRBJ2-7	CASSQGTHYEQYF
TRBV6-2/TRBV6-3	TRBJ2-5	CASSIMGTETQYF